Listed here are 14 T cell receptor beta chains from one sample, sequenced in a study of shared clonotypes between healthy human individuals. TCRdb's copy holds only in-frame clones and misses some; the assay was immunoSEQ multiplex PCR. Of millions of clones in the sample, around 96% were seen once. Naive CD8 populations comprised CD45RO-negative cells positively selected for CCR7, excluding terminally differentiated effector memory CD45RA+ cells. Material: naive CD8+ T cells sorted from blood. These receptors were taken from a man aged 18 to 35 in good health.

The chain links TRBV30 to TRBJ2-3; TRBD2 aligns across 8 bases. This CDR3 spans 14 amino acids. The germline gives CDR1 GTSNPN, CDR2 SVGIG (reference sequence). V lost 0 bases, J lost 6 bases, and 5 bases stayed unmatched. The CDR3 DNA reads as TGTGCCTGGAGTGTTGCAGCGGGGGTTGATACGCAGTATTTT. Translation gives CAWSVAAGVDTQYF.

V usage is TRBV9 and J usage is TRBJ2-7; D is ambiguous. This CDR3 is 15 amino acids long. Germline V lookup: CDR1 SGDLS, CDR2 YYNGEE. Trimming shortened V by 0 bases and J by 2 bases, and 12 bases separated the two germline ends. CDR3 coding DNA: TGTGCCAGCAGCGTAGGGTCCGCTGTTACCTACGAGCAGTACTTC. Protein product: CASSVGSAVTYEQYF.

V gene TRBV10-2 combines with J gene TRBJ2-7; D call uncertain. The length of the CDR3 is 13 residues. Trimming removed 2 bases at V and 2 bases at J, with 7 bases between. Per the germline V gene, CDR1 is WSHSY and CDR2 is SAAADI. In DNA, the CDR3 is TGCGCCAGCAGTGAGAGTAATCCCTACGAGCAGTACTTC. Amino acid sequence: CASSESNPYEQYF.

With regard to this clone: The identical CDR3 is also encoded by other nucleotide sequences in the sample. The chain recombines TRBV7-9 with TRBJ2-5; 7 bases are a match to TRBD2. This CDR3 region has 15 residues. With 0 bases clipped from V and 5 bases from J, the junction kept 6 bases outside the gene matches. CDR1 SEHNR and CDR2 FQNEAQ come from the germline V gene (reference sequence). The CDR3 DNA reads TGTGCCAGCAGCTTAGCGCAGGCGGGAGTCGAGACCCAGTACTTC. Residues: CASSLAQAGVETQYF.

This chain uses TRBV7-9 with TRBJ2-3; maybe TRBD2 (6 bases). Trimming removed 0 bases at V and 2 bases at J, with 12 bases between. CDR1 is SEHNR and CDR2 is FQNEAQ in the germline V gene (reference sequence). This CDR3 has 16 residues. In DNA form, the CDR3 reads TGTGCCAGCAGCTTAGCTGCTAGCGAGTACACAGATACGCAGTATTTT. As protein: CASSLAASEYTDTQYF.

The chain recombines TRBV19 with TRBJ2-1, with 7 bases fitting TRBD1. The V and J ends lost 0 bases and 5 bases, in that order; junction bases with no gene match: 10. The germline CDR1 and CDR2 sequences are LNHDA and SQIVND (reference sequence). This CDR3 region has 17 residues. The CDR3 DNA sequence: TGTGCCAGTAGTATAGATCTGGAGACAGGGTTCAACAATGAGCAGTTCTTC. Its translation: CASSIDLETGFNNEQFF.

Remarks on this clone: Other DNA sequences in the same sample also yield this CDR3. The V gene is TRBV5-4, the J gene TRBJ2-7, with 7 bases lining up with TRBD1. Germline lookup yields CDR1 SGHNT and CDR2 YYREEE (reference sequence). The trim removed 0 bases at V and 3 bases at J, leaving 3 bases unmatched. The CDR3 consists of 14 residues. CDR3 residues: CASSLGQGNYEQYF. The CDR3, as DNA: TGTGCCAGCAGCTTGGGACAGGGAAACTACGAGCAGTACTTC.

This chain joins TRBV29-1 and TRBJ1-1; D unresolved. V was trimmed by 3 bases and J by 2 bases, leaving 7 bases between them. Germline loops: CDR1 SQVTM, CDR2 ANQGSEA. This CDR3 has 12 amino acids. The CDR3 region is CSVERSNTEAFF. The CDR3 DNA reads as TGCAGCGTTGAGCGGAGCAACACTGAAGCTTTCTTT.

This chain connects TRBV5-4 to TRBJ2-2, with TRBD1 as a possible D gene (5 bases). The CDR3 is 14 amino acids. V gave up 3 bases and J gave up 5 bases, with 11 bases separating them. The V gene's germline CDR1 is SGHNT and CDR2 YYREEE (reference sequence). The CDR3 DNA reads TGTGCCAGCAGCTCCAGGGAAAGGACCGGGGAGCTGTTTTTT. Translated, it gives CASSSRERTGELFF.

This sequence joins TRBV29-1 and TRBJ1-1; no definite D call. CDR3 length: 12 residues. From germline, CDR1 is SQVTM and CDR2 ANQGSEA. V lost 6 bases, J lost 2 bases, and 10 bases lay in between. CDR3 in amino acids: CSVIDGNTEAFF. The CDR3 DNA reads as TGCAGCGTCATCGACGGAAACACTGAAGCTTTCTTT.

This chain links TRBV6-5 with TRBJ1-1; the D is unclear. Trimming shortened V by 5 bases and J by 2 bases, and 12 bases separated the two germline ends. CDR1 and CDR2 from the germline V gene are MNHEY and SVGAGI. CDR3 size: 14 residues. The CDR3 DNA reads TGTGCCAGCAGTCCCCATCTGGGCAACACTGAAGCTTTCTTT. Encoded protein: CASSPHLGNTEAFF.

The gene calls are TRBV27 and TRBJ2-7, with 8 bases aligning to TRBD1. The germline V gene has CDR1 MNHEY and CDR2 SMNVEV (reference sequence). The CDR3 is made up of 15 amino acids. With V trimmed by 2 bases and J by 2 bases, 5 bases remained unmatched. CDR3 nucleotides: TGTGCCAGCAGTTTAAGTACAGGGGGGCCCTACGAGCAGTACTTC. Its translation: CASSLSTGGPYEQYF.

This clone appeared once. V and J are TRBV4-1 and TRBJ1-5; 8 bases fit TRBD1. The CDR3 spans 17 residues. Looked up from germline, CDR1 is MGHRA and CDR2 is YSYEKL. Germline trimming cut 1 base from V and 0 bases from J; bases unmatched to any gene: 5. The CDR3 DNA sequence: TGCGCCAGCAGCCAAGTGGCAGGGGGCTTTAGCAATCAGCCCCAGCATTTT. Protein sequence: CASSQVAGGFSNQPQHF.

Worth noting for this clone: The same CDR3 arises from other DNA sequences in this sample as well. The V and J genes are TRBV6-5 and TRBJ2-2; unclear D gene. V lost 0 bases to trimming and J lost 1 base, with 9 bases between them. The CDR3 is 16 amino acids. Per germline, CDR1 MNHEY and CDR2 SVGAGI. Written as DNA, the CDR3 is TGTGCCAGCAGTTACTCTTCAGGAGAGAACACCGGGGAGCTGTTTTTT. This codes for CASSYSSGENTGELFF.